This T cell receptor beta chain was sequenced for a study of blood T cell repertoires in COVID-19. Study in general: COVID-19 samples collected from the United States, Italy and Spain covered acute and convalescent phases. PBMCs, B-cell-depleted T cells, or T cells were the source of the cDNA or gDNA that made up the material.

Per germline, CDR1 SGDLS and CDR2 YYNGEE. The V end lost 0 bases, the J end lost 1 base, and 7 bases lay between the germline ends. The CDR3 spans 14 residues. Profiled with immunoSEQ multiplex PCR; TCRdb holds only in-frame clones, not every one. The sample gives 180,000 or so clones, approximately 83% of which show up once; approximately 8% is in the top ten. Sample: peripheral blood. The TCR was taken from a man aged 55-75 years with acute or convalescent COVID-19. V gene TRBV9 combines with J gene TRBJ1-1; D gene uncertain. CDR3 coding DNA: TGTGCCAGCAGCGTAGTAGCGAAGAACACTGAAGCTTTCTTT. Amino acid sequence: CASSVVAKNTEAFF.